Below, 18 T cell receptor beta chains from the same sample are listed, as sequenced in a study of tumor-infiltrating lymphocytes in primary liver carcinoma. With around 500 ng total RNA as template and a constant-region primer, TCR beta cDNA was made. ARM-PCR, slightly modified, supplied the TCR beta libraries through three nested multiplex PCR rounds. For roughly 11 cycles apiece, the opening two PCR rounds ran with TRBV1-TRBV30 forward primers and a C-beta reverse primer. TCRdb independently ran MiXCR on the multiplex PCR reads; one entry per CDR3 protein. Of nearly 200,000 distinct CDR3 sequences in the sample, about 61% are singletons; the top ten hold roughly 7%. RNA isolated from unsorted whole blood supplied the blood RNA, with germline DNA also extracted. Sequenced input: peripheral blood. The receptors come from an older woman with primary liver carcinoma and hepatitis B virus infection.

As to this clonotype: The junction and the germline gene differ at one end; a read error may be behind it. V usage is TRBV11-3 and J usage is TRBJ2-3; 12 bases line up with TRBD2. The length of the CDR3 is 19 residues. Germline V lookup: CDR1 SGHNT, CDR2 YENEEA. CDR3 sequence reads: CASNFINSGLAGPTDTQYF. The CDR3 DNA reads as TGTGCCAGCAACTTCATCAACTCCGGACTAGCGGGGCCCACAGATACGCAATATTTT.

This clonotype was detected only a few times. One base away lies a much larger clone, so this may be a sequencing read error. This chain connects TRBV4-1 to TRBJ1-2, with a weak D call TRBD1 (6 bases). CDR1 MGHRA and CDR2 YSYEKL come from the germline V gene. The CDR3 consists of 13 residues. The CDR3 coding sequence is TGCGCCAGCAAAGACGGGACAAGCTATGGCTACATCTTC. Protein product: CASKDGTSYGYIF.

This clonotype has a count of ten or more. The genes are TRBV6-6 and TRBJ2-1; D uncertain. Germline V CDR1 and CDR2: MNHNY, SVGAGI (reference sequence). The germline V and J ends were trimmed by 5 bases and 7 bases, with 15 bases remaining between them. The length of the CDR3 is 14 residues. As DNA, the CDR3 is TGTGCCAGCAGTGCCGGGTCCACGAGGAATGAGCAGTTCTTC. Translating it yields CASSAGSTRNEQFF.

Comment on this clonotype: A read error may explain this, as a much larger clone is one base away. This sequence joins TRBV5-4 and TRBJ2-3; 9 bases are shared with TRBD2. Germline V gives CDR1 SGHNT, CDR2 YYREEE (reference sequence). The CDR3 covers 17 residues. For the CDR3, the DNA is TGTGCCGGCAGCTACCAGCTGACTAGCGGAGGCACAGATACGCAGTATTTT. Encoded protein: CAGSYQLTSGGTDTQYF.

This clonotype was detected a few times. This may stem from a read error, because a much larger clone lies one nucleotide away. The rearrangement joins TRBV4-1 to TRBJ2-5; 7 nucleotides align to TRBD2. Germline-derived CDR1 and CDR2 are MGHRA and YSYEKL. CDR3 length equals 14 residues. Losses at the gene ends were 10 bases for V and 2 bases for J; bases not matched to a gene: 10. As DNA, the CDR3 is TGCGCCAACAGTAAAGCGGGAATTCAAGAGACCCAGTACTTC. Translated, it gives CANSKAGIQETQYF.

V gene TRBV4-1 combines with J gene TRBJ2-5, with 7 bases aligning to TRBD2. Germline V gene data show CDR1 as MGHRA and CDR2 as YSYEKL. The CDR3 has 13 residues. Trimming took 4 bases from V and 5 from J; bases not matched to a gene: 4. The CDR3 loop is CASSLLGGETQYF. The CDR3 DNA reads TGCGCCAGCAGCCTCCTCGGGGGGGAGACCCAGTACTTC.

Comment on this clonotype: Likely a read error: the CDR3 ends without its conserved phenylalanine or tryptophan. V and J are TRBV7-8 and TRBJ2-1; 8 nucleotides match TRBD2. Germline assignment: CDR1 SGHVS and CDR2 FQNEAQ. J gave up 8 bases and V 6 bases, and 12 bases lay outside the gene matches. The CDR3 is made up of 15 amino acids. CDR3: CASRYGISGTHEQFL. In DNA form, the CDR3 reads TGTGCCAGCAGATACGGGATTAGCGGGACTCATGAGCAGTTCCTC.

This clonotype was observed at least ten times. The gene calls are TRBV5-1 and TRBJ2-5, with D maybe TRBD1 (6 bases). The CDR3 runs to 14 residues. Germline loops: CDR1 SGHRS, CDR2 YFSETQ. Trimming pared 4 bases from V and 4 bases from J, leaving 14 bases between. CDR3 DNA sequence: TGCGCCAGCAGCATGGGGACAATGAGAGAGACCCAGTACTTC. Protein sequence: CASSMGTMRETQYF.

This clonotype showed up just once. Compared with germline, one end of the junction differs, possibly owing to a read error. The CDR3 sequence is CTSNLQDSTQYF. As DNA, the CDR3 is TGTACCAGCAACTTACAGGACAGTACCCAGTACTTC. The gene calls are TRBV11-2 and TRBJ2-5; D possibly corresponds to TRBD1 (6 bases). The germline gives CDR1 SGHAT, CDR2 FQNNGV. CDR3 length: 12 amino acids.

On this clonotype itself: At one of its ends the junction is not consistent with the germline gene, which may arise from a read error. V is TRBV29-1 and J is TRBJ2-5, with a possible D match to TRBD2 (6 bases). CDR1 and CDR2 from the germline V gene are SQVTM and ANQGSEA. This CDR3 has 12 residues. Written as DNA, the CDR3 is TGCGGCGTTAGACTAGAGGGAGAGACCCAGTACTTC. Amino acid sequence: CGVRLEGETQYF.

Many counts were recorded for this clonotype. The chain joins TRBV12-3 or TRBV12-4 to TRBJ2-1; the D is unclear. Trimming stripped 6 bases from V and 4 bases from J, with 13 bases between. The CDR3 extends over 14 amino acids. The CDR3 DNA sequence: TGTGCCAGCAGCTTAACGCTAGGGTACAATGAGCAGTTCTTC. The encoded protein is CASSLTLGYNEQFF.

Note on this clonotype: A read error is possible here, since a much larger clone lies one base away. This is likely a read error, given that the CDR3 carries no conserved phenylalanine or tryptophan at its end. The CDR3 nucleotides are TGTGCCAGCAGGGACTACACCGGGGAGCTGTTTTCT. It encodes CASRDYTGELFS. This rearrangement joins TRBV6-1 to TRBJ2-2; D may be TRBD2 (5 bases). Germline CDR1 is MNHNS and CDR2 is SASEGT. V gave up 6 bases and J gave up 3 bases, with 5 bases separating them. The CDR3 spans 12 residues.

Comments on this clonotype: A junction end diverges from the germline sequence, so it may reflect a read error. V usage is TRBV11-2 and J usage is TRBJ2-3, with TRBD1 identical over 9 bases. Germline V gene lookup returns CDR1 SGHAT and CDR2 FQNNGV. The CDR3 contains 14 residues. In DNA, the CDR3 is TGTGCCAGCACCGCACGACAGGGGGGGGATAGGCAGTATTTT. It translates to CASTARQGGDRQYF.

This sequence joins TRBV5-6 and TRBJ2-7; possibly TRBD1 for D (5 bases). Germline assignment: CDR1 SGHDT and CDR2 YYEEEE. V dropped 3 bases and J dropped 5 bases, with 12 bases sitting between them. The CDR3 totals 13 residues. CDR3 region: CASSWGSGNEQYF. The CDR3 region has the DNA TGTGCCAGCAGCTGGGGATCAGGGAACGAGCAGTACTTC.

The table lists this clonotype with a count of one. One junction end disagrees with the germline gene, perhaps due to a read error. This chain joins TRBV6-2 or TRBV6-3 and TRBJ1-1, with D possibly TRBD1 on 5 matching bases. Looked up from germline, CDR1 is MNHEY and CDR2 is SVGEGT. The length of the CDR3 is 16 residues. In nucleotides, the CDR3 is TGTGCCAGTAGTTATTCGAGGAGGCGTCGGGACGGCGAAGCTTTCTTT. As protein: CASSYSRRRRDGEAFF.

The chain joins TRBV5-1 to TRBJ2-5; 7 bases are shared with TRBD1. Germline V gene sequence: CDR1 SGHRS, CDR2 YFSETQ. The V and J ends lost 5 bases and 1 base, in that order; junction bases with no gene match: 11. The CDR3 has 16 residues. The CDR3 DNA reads TGCGCCAGCAGAGGGACAGCGAGCAGGGGCCAAGAGACCCAGTACTTC. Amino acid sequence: CASRGTASRGQETQYF.

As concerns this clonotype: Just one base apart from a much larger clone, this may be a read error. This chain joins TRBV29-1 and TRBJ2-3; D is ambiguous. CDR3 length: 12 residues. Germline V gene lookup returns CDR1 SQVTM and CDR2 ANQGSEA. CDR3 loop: CNVEDGEETQYF. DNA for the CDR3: TGCAACGTTGAAGATGGAGAAGAGACGCAGTATTTT.

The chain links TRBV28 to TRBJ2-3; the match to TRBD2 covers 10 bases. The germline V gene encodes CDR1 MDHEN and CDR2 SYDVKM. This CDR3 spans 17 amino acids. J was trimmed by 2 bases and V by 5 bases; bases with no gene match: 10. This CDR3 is CASSPLGLAAITDTQYF. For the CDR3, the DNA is TGTGCCAGCAGTCCCCTCGGACTAGCGGCGATCACAGATACGCAGTATTTT.